This T cell receptor (beta chain) was obtained from a study of blood T cell repertoires in COVID-19. Background on the study: The cDNA or gDNA used as material had been derived from T cells, B-cell-depleted T cells, or PBMCs.

Under the authors' procedure: Reference gene primer amplification gave estimated nucleated cell counts. Using immunoSEQ multiplex PCR, the repertoire was profiled, and TCRdb retains in-frame clones only, with some absent. The V and J calls and clone size are taken from that table; D and trimming were inferred from the DNA. This sample has around 400,000 clones, with approximately 89% found just once. Germline values: CDR1 MNHEY, CDR2 SMNVEV (reference sequence). This CDR3 has 14 residues. V shed 6 bases and J shed 0 bases, with 11 bases lying between them. Patients in Seattle were enrolled during active infection, then followed longitudinally.

V usage is TRBV27 and J usage is TRBJ1-1; the D gene is possibly TRBD1 (6 bases). Input material: peripheral blood. The TCR sequence derives from a woman between 25 and 40 years old with COVID-19, enrolled during active disease. The CDR3 nucleotides are TGTGCCAGCAGACTAGGACAGCTGAACACTGAAGCTTTCTTT. Protein: CASRLGQLNTEAFF.